These T cell receptor beta chains were read from a single sample in a study of cytomegalovirus exposure and HLA in healthy donors. Sequencing was performed with immunoSEQ multiplex PCR; in TCRdb, only in-frame clones are kept and a portion is missing. The repertoire holds 130,000 or so clones, around three quarters seen once, with under 6% in the top ten. Sequenced: PBMCs. Receptors originate from a man younger than 40 in good health and CMV-seronegative. CDR3s include the opening cysteine and the closing phenylalanine or tryptophan. A D gene is named only where the DNA matches it firmly. Clone size appears in some rows only: once, few, many, or a class for an expanded clone.

TRBV15	TRBJ1-2	.	.	CATSRDSPRDNGYTF	TGTGCCACCAGCAGAGATAGCCCCAGGGATAATGGCTACACCTTC
TRBV5-1	TRBJ2-2	.	few	CASSPTAGFTGELFF	TGCGCCAGCAGCCCCACGGCAGGTTTCACCGGGGAGCTGTTTTTT
TRBV30	TRBJ2-3	TRBD2	.	CAWSVQAGGPDTQYF	TGTGCCTGGAGTGTACAGGCGGGAGGGCCAGATACGCAGTATTTT
TRBV2	TRBJ2-1	TRBD2	once	CASRGLAGGNYNEQFF	TGTGCCAGCAGGGGACTAGCGGGGGGAAATTACAATGAGCAGTTCTTC
TRBV27	TRBJ2-5	TRBD2	few	CASRFRAGGLWETQYF	TGTGCCAGCAGGTTCAGGGCGGGAGGGCTATGGGAGACCCAGTACTTC
TRBV13	TRBJ2-2	.	.	CASSSRAARGTGELFF	TGTGCCAGCAGCTCCCGAGCGGCTCGGGGGACCGGGGAGCTGTTTTTT
TRBV5-1	TRBJ2-7	TRBD2	.	CASSPPGGTSGEQYF	TGCGCCAGCAGCCCCCCGGGGGGTACTAGCGGCGAGCAGTACTTC
TRBV18	TRBJ1-2	.	.	CASSPPATPNYGYTF	TGTGCCAGCTCACCACCGGCCACACCAAACTATGGCTACACCTTC
TRBV5-6	TRBJ1-6	.	.	CASSLTHQGSSYNSPLHF	TGTGCCAGCAGCTTGACCCATCAGGGGAGCTCCTATAATTCACCCCTCCACTTT
TRBV29-1	TRBJ2-7	TRBD1	.	CSVERDRDHEQYF	TGCAGCGTTGAAAGAGACAGGGACCACGAGCAGTACTTC
TRBV4-1	TRBJ2-6	TRBD1	.	CASSQTGRTSGANVLTF	TGCGCCAGCAGCCAGACAGGGCGGACCTCCGGGGCCAACGTCCTGACTTTC
TRBV4-2	TRBJ2-5	TRBD1	.	CASSQGDRSNQETQYF	TGTGCCAGCAGCCAAGGGGACAGGAGCAACCAAGAGACCCAGTACTTC
TRBV18	TRBJ2-3	.	.	CASSPRDTTDTQYF	TGTGCCAGCTCACCACGGGACACTACAGATACGCAGTATTTT
TRBV9	TRBJ2-3	TRBD2	.	CASSPGLAGGGRDTQYF	TGTGCCAGCAGCCCGGGACTAGCGGGAGGAGGGAGAGATACGCAGTATTTT
TRBV10-3	TRBJ1-2	.	.	CATKGGGLYGYTF	TGTGCCACCAAAGGCGGGGGGCTCTATGGCTACACCTTC
TRBV29-1	TRBJ1-4	.	.	CSVHEGGSNEKLFF	TGCAGCGTACACGAAGGGGGTTCTAATGAAAAACTGTTTTTT
TRBV28	TRBJ2-1	TRBD2	.	CASSLPTSGSSYNEQFF	TGTGCCAGCAGTTTACCAACTAGCGGGAGCTCCTACAATGAGCAGTTCTTC
TRBV19	TRBJ2-2	.	.	CASSLVGELFF	TGTGCCAGTAGTCTCGTCGGGGAGCTGTTTTTT
TRBV19	TRBJ1-6	.	.	CASSLRLDQGSNSPLHF	TGTGCCAGCTCTCTGCGGTTAGACCAGGGCAGTAATTCACCCCTCCACTTT
TRBV4-2	TRBJ2-7	.	.	CASSQEYSGLYEQYF	TGTGCCAGCAGCCAAGAGTACAGTGGACTCTACGAGCAGTACTTC
TRBV5-1	TRBJ2-7	.	few	CASSQGKGYEQYF	TGCGCCAGCAGTCAGGGAAAGGGGTACGAGCAGTACTTC
TRBV27	TRBJ2-7	TRBD2	.	CASSLELAGIYEQYF	TGTGCCAGCAGCTTGGAACTAGCGGGAATTTACGAGCAGTACTTC
TRBV5-6	TRBJ2-5	.	.	CASSLARQGKETQYF	TGTGCCAGCAGCTTGGCCAGGCAGGGGAAAGAGACCCAGTACTTC
TRBV19	TRBJ2-2	.	.	CASSIGLVGDQPLGELFF	TGTGCCAGTAGTATAGGCCTAGTTGGAGATCAACCGTTGGGGGAGCTGTTTTTT
TRBV7-2	TRBJ2-3	TRBD1	.	CASSLARQGAGGTQYF	TGTGCCAGCAGCTTAGCACGCCAGGGGGCTGGTGGTACGCAGTATTTT
TRBV4-1	TRBJ1-6	.	.	CASSQDPTGRSYNSPLHF	TGCGCCAGCAGCCAAGATCCCACAGGGCGCTCCTATAATTCACCCCTCCACTTT
TRBV9	TRBJ1-6	TRBD1	.	CASSAHTGGPSPLHF	TGTGCCAGCAGCGCGCATACAGGGGGGCCTTCACCCCTCCACTTT
TRBV2	TRBJ2-5	.	.	CASSESSQNQETQYF	TGTGCCAGCAGTGAATCTAGCCAAAATCAAGAGACCCAGTACTTC
TRBV27	TRBJ2-4	TRBD2	.	CASSSGLAGSNIQYF	TGTGCCAGCAGTTCGGGACTAGCGGGATCGAACATTCAGTACTTC
TRBV28	TRBJ2-7	.	.	CASSRHHGGYEQYF	TGTGCCAGCAGTCGTCACCATGGAGGCTACGAGCAGTACTTC
TRBV5-1	TRBJ2-7	.	.	CASSLTDAWQYF	TGCGCCAGCAGCTTAACAGACGCGTGGCAGTACTTC
TRBV7-2	TRBJ1-5	TRBD1	.	CASSRASGTGNQPQHF	TGTGCCAGCAGCCGAGCTTCCGGGACAGGTAATCAGCCCCAGCATTTT
TRBV4-1	TRBJ2-3	.	.	CASSQDTGSPTSTDTQYF	TGCGCCAGCAGCCAGGATACAGGGTCCCCAACGAGCACAGATACGCAGTATTTT